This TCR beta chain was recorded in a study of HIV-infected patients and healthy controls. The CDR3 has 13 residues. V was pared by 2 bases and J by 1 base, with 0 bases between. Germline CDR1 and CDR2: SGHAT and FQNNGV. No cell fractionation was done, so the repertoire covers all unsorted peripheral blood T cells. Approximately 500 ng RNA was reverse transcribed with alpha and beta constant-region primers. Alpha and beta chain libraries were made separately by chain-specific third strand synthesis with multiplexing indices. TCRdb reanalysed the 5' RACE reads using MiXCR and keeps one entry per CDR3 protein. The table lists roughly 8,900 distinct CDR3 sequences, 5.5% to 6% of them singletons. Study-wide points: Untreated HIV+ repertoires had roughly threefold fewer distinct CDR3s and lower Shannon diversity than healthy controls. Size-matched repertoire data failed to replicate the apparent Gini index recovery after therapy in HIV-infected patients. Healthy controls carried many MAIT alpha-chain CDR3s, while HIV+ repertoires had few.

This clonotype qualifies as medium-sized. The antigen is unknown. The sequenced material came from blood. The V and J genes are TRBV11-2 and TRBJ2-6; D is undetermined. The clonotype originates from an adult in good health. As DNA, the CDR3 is TGTGCCAGCAGCTTATCTGGGGCCAACGTCCTGACTTTC. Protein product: CASSLSGANVLTF.